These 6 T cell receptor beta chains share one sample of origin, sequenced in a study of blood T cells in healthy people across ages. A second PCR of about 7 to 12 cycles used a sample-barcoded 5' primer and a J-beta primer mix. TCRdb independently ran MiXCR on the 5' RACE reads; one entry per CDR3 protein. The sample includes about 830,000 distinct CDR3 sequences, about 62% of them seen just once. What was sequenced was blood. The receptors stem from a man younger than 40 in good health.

DNA for the CDR3: TGTGCCAGCAGCTCGGAGCGGGGGACCACCGGGGAGCTGTTTTTT. Amino acid sequence: CASSSERGTTGELFF. V and J are TRBV7-9 and TRBJ2-2, with TRBD2 matching over 8 bases. The CDR3 contains 15 residues. Losses at the gene ends were 4 bases for V and 4 bases for J; bases not matched to a gene: 5. CDR1 and CDR2 (germline): SEHNR, FQNEAQ (reference sequence).

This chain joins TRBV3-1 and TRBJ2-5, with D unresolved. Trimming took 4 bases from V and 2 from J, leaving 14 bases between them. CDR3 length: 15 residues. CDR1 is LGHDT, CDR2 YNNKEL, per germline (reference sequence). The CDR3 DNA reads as TGTGCCAGCAGCCGCAGTGAGATGTTACAAGAGACCCAGTACTTC. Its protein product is CASSRSEMLQETQYF.

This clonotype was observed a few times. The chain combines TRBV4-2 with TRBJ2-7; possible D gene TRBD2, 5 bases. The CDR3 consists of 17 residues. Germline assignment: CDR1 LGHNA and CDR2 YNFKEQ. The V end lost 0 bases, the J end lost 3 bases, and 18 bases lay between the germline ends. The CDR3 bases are TGTGCCAGCAGCCAAGATTTTTTCGGTGAGACTAACTACGAGCAGTACTTC. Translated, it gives CASSQDFFGETNYEQYF.

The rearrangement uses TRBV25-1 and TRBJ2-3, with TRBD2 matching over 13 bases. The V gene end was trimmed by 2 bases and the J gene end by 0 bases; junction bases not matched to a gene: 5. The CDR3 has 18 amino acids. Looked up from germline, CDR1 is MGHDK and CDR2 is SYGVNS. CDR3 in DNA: TGTGCCAGCAGTGAACTGGGACTAGCGGGGCTCAGCACAGATACGCAGTATTTT. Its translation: CASSELGLAGLSTDTQYF.

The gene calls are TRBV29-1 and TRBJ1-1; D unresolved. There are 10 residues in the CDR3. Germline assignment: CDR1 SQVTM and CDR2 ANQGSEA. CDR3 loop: CARGNTEAFF. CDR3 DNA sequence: TGCGCCCGCGGGAACACTGAAGCTTTCTTT.

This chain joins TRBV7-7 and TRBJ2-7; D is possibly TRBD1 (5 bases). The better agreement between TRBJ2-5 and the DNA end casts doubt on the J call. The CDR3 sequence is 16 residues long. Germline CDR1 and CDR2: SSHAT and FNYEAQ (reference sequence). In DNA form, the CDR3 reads TGTGCCAGCAGCTTGGGGCTTAGGGATCTGGGGGAGACCCAGTACTTC. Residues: CASSLGLRDLGETQYF.